This TCR beta chain comes out of a study of blood T cell repertoires in COVID-19. Looked up from germline, CDR1 is LNHDA and CDR2 is SQIVND (reference sequence). Deletions cut 4 bases from V and 0 bases from J, with 10 bases between. The CDR3 has 14 amino acids. Participant reports of clinical history set cohort assignment. Profiling relied on immunoSEQ multiplex PCR, and the TCRdb table lists in-frame clones only, not all of them. The data show over 200,000 clones, 85% to 90% seen once. The material sequenced was PBMCs or T cells enriched from blood (not recorded which). The chain links TRBV19 to TRBJ2-7, with D possibly matching TRBD2 (6 bases). The source is a man younger than 45 who had recovered from COVID-19. The CDR3 region is CASSSPGSSYEQYF. The CDR3 nucleotides are TGTGCCAGTAGTAGTCCCGGGAGCTCCTACGAGCAGTACTTC.